These 30 T cell receptor beta chains were all obtained from the same sample, sequenced in a study of OX40 agonist ivuxolimab in advanced cancers. The repertoire was sequenced with immunoSEQ multiplex PCR; TCRdb's copy has only in-frame clones and lacks some. The data hold more than 50,000 clones, with roughly 80% observed a single time. The input for sequencing was CD4+ or CD8+ T cells sorted from blood, taken in a trial of the OX40 agonist ivuxolimab. These receptors were obtained from an adult with an advanced solid tumor such as melanoma, head and neck, liver or kidney cancer.

J is TRBJ2-7 and V is TRBV5-1, with a weak D call TRBD2 (6 bases). V lost 0 bases to trimming and J lost 3 bases, with 16 bases between them. There are 16 residues in the CDR3. From germline, CDR1 is SGHRS and CDR2 YFSETQ. The CDR3 nucleotides read TGCGCCAGCAGCTTGGCCGGGAGACCCAGCCGCTACGAGCAGTACTTC. Protein product: CASSLAGRPSRYEQYF.

The chain employs TRBV7-2 and TRBJ2-7; tentatively, D is TRBD1 (6 bases). The CDR3 is 15 amino acids. Germline V gene sequence: CDR1 SGHTA, CDR2 FQGNSA. Trimming removed 1 base at V and 1 base at J, with 11 bases between. The CDR3 region is CASSLVGALSYEQYF. CDR3 sequence (DNA): TGTGCCAGCAGCTTAGTGGGGGCGTTGTCCTACGAGCAGTACTTC.

The sample holds one count of this clone. This chain connects TRBV7-3 to TRBJ2-5; the match to TRBD2 covers 7 bases. The CDR3 sequence is 15 residues long. V dropped 4 bases and J dropped 5; count of bases not matched to a gene: 10. The germline gives CDR1 SGHTA, CDR2 FQGTGA. CDR3 coding DNA: TGTGCCAGCAGCTCCCAGCCGGGGGGTTACGAGACCCAGTACTTC. Protein: CASSSQPGGYETQYF. The complete variable domain, with remaining parts taken from reference TRBV7-3 and TRBJ2-5, reads GAGVSQTPSNKVTEKGKYVELRCDPISGHTALYWYRQSLGQGPEFLIYFQGTGAADDSGLPNDRFFAVRPEGSVSTLKIQRTERGDSAVYLCASSSQPGGYETQYFGPGTRLLVL.

J is TRBJ2-5 and V is TRBV4-2; 9 positions agree with TRBD2. Germline assignment: CDR1 LGHNA and CDR2 YNFKEQ. V trimming: 4 bases; J trimming: 2 bases; junction bases outside the gene matches: 11. The CDR3 totals 17 residues. The CDR3 sequence is CASSPLPGRGGQETQYF. DNA of the CDR3: TGTGCCAGCAGCCCACTCCCCGGGCGGGGGGGACAAGAGACCCAGTACTTC.

The chain combines TRBV6-6 with TRBJ1-6; D gene ambiguous. The CDR3 totals 16 residues. Trimming removed 1 base at V and 2 bases at J, with 9 bases between. Germline CDR1 is MNHNY and CDR2 is SVGAGI (reference sequence). The CDR3, as DNA: TGTGCCAGCAGTTACTGGACCTTGACCTATAATTCACCCCTCCACTTT. Protein: CASSYWTLTYNSPLHF.

This sequence joins TRBV27 and TRBJ2-1, with D possibly TRBD1 on 5 matching bases. Trimming stripped 1 base from V and 4 bases from J, with 8 bases between. CDR3 length: 14 residues. Germline V gene sequence: CDR1 MNHEY, CDR2 SMNVEV (reference sequence). In DNA, the CDR3 is TGTGCCAGCAGTTTATACACAGGTTACAATGAGCAGTTCTTC. Protein: CASSLYTGYNEQFF.

The J gene is TRBJ2-3, the V gene TRBV5-6; a possible D gene is TRBD1 (5 bases). Trimming cost V 2 bases and J 3 bases, with 7 bases left between them. In germline, CDR1 is SGHDT, CDR2 YYEEEE. This CDR3 has 13 residues. The CDR3 region has the DNA TGTGCCAGCAGCTTAGACAGTACAGATACGCAGTATTTT. This gives the protein CASSLDSTDTQYF.

The CDR3: CAMSRANGNEQFF. CDR3 DNA sequence: TGTGCCATGAGTCGAGCGAACGGGAATGAGCAGTTCTTC. J is TRBJ2-1 and V is TRBV10-3; D unclear. The CDR3 covers 13 residues. Germline V CDR1 and CDR2: ENHRY, SYGVKD. Trimming removed 9 bases at V and 7 bases at J, with 16 bases between.

This clone was seen a single time. This chain joins TRBV5-1 and TRBJ2-7; TRBD1 agrees at 7 bases. The V gene's germline CDR1 is SGHRS and CDR2 YFSETQ. The junction had 20 bases not matched to a gene; V was cut back by 4 bases and J by 4 bases. This CDR3 contains 18 residues. The CDR3 nucleotides read TGCGCCAGCAGCCTTCTTGGACCTGTCTGGGGACAGAATTACGAGCAGTACTTC. Its translation is CASSLLGPVWGQNYEQYF.

Concerning this clone itself: A junction end diverges from the germline sequence, so it may reflect a read error. The chain is built from TRBV6-9 and TRBJ1-5; TRBD1 is a possible D gene (6 bases). The CDR3 runs to 15 residues. CDR1 MNHGY and CDR2 SVAAGI come from the germline V gene. The CDR3 loop is CTSSPRQEGNQPQHF. The CDR3 DNA reads as TGTACCAGCAGTCCCCGACAGGAAGGCAATCAGCCCCAGCATTTT.

The V and J genes are TRBV5-3 and TRBJ1-2; D perhaps matches TRBD1 (6 bases). TRBV5-3 is identified as an open reading frame with a role that is uncertain. V was shortened by 8 bases and J by 6 bases, with 14 bases between the two germline ends. The CDR3 consists of 12 residues. CDR3 amino acids: CASIDRSHGYTF. The CDR3 region has the DNA TGTGCCAGTATAGACAGGTCTCATGGCTACACCTTC.

This clone was observed a handful of times. V gene TRBV4-1 combines with J gene TRBJ1-1; D is unresolved. The CDR3 has 13 amino acids. V was shortened by 5 bases and J by 3 bases, with 10 bases between the two germline ends. CDR1 is MGHRA and CDR2 is YSYEKL in the germline V gene. The chain's CDR3 is CASSSSRDTEAFF. For the CDR3, the DNA is TGCGCCAGCAGCTCGTCACGGGACACTGAAGCTTTCTTT.

The chain uses TRBV10-3 and TRBJ1-1, with TRBD1 matching 10 bases. Germline CDR1 is ENHRY and CDR2 is SYGVKD. Trimming took 4 bases from V and 2 from J; bases not matched to a gene: 4. The CDR3 loop spans 15 amino acids. CDR3 coding DNA: TGTGCCATCAGTGCTGGGGACAGGGGAAACACTGAAGCTTTCTTT. Its protein product is CAISAGDRGNTEAFF.

The V and J genes are TRBV6-1 and TRBJ1-2; a weak D match, TRBD1 (5 bases). Germline V CDR1 and CDR2: MNHNS, SASEGT. CDR3 length: 12 residues. Trimming left V 5 bases short and J 7 bases short, with 11 bases between. CDR3 in DNA: TGTGCCAGCAGTACTCAGGGTACTGGCTACACCTTC. It translates to CASSTQGTGYTF.

The J gene is TRBJ2-1, the V gene TRBV11-3; the D is unclear. Trimming pared 3 bases from V and 0 bases from J, leaving 9 bases between. Germline assignment: CDR1 SGHNT and CDR2 YENEEA. CDR3 size: 15 residues. CDR3 amino acids: CASSLGSHSYNEQFF. The CDR3 region has the DNA TGTGCCAGCAGCTTGGGGTCTCACTCCTACAATGAGCAGTTCTTC.

V is TRBV6-1 and J is TRBJ2-7, with D possibly being TRBD1 (5 bases). The ends were cut back, 2 bases at V and 2 bases at J, with 10 bases in the middle. CDR1 is MNHNS, CDR2 SASEGT, per germline. The CDR3 runs to 14 residues. CDR3 region: CASSELWGPYEQYF. DNA of the CDR3: TGTGCCAGCAGTGAACTATGGGGCCCCTACGAGCAGTACTTC.

This clone was counted between two and nine times. The chain recombines TRBV28 with TRBJ1-5; a weak D match, TRBD1 (5 bases). Looked up from germline, CDR1 is MDHEN and CDR2 is SYDVKM. Trimming stripped 1 base from V and 0 bases from J, with 13 bases between. The CDR3 runs to 17 residues. In nucleotides, the CDR3 is TGTGCCAGCAGTTTATTACGGGGGTTCCATAGCAATCAGCCCCAGCATTTT. This codes for CASSLLRGFHSNQPQHF.

In its sample, this clone was seen once. V gene TRBV30 combines with J gene TRBJ1-1; D is unclear. Trimming removed 3 bases at V and 6 bases at J, with 11 bases between. This CDR3 contains 12 residues. The germline gives CDR1 GTSNPN, CDR2 SVGIG (reference sequence). The CDR3 DNA reads as TGTGCCTGGAGACTAGGTGGCCCTGAAGCTTTCTTT. The encoded protein is CAWRLGGPEAFF.

Written as DNA, the CDR3 is TGTGCCAGCAGTGAAAGGGGGAACAATCAGCCCCAGCATTTT. Translated, it gives CASSERGNNQPQHF. This sequence joins TRBV2 and TRBJ1-5, with D possibly TRBD1 on 6 matching bases. Trimming removed 2 bases from V and 3 bases from J, with 8 bases in between. Germline V gene data show CDR1 as SNHLY and CDR2 as FYNNEI. There are 14 residues in the CDR3.

The chain combines TRBV18 with TRBJ2-5; TRBD1 aligns across 10 bases. The ends lost 5 bases at V and 9 bases at J; junction bases unmatched: 15. Germline V gives CDR1 KGHSH, CDR2 LQKENI. This CDR3 contains 16 residues. The CDR3 region is CASSSQGQGNGSPQYF. The CDR3 nucleotides read TGTGCCAGCTCATCACAGGGACAGGGGAATGGGAGCCCCCAGTACTTC.

This clone was recorded only once. This sequence joins TRBV30 and TRBJ2-7, with 11 positions matching TRBD2. This CDR3 is 15 amino acids long. CDR1 GTSNPN and CDR2 SVGIG come from the germline V gene (reference sequence). The CDR3 loop reads CAHSASGGSAYEQYF. The CDR3 DNA reads TGTGCTCATAGTGCTAGCGGGGGGAGTGCCTACGAGCAGTACTTC.

For the CDR3, the DNA is TGTGCTAGTGGTTCGTTTTTACAGGGGTCGGCCTACAATGAGCAGTTCTTC. This sequence encodes CASGSFLQGSAYNEQFF. This chain connects TRBV12-5 to TRBJ2-1; 7 positions agree with TRBD1. Germline CDR1 reads LGHNT; CDR2 reads FRNRAP. The V gene end was trimmed by 4 bases and the J gene end by 2 bases; junction bases not matched to a gene: 11. The CDR3 has 17 amino acids.

The gene calls are TRBV7-9 and TRBJ1-1; D remains ambiguous. V gave up 1 base and J gave up 1 base, with 10 bases separating them. The length of the CDR3 is 15 residues. The germline gives CDR1 SEHNR, CDR2 FQNEAQ (reference sequence). For the CDR3, the DNA is TGTGCCAGCAGCTTAGTTAACAGATGGAACACTGAAGCTTTCTTT. Translating it yields CASSLVNRWNTEAFF.

The chain employs TRBV11-3 and TRBJ2-7; maybe TRBD2 (6 bases). CDR1 SGHNT and CDR2 YENEEA come from the germline V gene. The V gene lost 0 bases and the J gene lost 2 bases, with 26 bases spanning the gap. This CDR3 comprises 20 residues. This chain's CDR3 is CASSLDFRGSRGTAPYEQYF. CDR3 nucleotide sequence: TGTGCCAGCAGCTTAGATTTTCGTGGCTCGCGCGGGACCGCACCCTACGAGCAGTACTTC.

The chain recombines TRBV18 with TRBJ2-6, with a weak D call TRBD1 (5 bases). V was cut by 0 bases and J by 3 bases, with 18 bases left in between. The CDR3 length is 19 residues. Germline V CDR1 and CDR2: KGHSH, LQKENI. The CDR3 DNA is TGTGCCAGCTCACCACCGGTCAGGGCAGTGGGCTTTGGGGCCAACGTCCTGACTTTC. It is translated as CASSPPVRAVGFGANVLTF.

The V and J genes are TRBV5-6 and TRBJ2-1; the match to TRBD1 covers 9 bases. The V and J ends lost 5 bases and 7 bases, in that order; junction bases with no gene match: 10. This CDR3 comprises 15 residues. Germline CDR1 SGHDT, CDR2 YYEEEE. CDR3 sequence (DNA): TGTGCCAGCAGGGTCCTGGGACAGGGTTGGAATGAGCAGTTCTTC. Translated: CASRVLGQGWNEQFF.

The chain employs TRBV6-6 and TRBJ1-2; the match to TRBD1 covers 9 bases. V dropped 0 bases and J dropped 7; count of bases not matched to a gene: 3. The germline V gene encodes CDR1 MNHNY and CDR2 SVGAGI (reference sequence). The length of the CDR3 is 14 residues. CDR3 bases: TGTGCCAGCAGTTACTCGGACAGGGGCGGTGGCTACACCTTC. It encodes CASSYSDRGGGYTF.

J is TRBJ2-7 and V is TRBV4-1, with 7 positions matching TRBD1. The V gene's germline CDR1 is MGHRA and CDR2 YSYEKL. CDR3 length: 16 residues. J was trimmed by 3 bases and V by 1 base; bases with no gene match: 9. CDR3 in amino acids: CASSQVISQGDYEQYF. CDR3 coding DNA: TGCGCCAGCAGCCAAGTGATTAGCCAGGGGGACTACGAGCAGTACTTC.

This clone was recorded only once. The chain has TRBV6-1 and TRBJ1-4; TRBD1 matches at 10 bases. The trim removed 6 bases at V and 8 bases at J, leaving 6 bases unmatched. Germline-derived CDR1 and CDR2 are MNHNS and SASEGT. The CDR3 contains 14 residues. The DNA of the CDR3 is TGTGCCAGCAGCCCCGGGACAGGGGACGAAAAACTGTTTTTT. This gives the protein CASSPGTGDEKLFF.

The J gene is TRBJ2-5, the V gene TRBV9; D is tentatively TRBD1 or TRBD2 (5 bases each). V lost 0 bases and J 7 bases, leaving 19 bases between the germline ends. The CDR3 has 16 residues. Germline loops: CDR1 SGDLS, CDR2 YYNGEE. The CDR3, as DNA: TGTGCCAGCAGCGTAGAGCCAGGGCCAGGGAGAGGGACCCAGTACTTC. Its protein is CASSVEPGPGRGTQYF.